One and the same sample provided the 2 T cell receptor beta chains below, sequenced in a study of T-cell memory formation after mild COVID-19. TCRdb fed the 5' RACE reads into MiXCR, producing one record per CDR3 protein. The sample yields roughly 110,000 distinct CDR3 sequences, approximately 21% seen once. Sequenced sample: PBMCs or a T cell subset sorted from them (not recorded which). All receptors derive from a man aged 18-30 years who had mild COVID-19 (a few samples of this study predate the infection). Cell type and time point are not known.

This clonotype has more than one count but fewer than ten. CDR3 residues: CSARDRGSLYGYTF. The CDR3 DNA sequence: TGCAGTGCTAGAGACCGCGGGAGCCTCTATGGCTACACCTTC. The genes are TRBV20-1 and TRBJ1-2; D ambiguous. V dropped 0 bases and J dropped 4 bases, with 12 bases sitting between them. Per germline, CDR1 DFQATT and CDR2 SNEGSKA (reference sequence). This CDR3 is 14 amino acids long.

This rearrangement joins TRBV4-1 to TRBJ2-5; no reliable D call. The ends were cut back, 4 bases at V and 9 bases at J, with 21 bases in the middle. Germline V gene sequence: CDR1 MGHRA, CDR2 YSYEKL. CDR3 size: 15 residues. The CDR3 nucleotides are TGCGCCAGCAGCCTAGTGTTTTCAAGCATCCTGTCCCAGTACTTC. Translation gives CASSLVFSSILSQYF.